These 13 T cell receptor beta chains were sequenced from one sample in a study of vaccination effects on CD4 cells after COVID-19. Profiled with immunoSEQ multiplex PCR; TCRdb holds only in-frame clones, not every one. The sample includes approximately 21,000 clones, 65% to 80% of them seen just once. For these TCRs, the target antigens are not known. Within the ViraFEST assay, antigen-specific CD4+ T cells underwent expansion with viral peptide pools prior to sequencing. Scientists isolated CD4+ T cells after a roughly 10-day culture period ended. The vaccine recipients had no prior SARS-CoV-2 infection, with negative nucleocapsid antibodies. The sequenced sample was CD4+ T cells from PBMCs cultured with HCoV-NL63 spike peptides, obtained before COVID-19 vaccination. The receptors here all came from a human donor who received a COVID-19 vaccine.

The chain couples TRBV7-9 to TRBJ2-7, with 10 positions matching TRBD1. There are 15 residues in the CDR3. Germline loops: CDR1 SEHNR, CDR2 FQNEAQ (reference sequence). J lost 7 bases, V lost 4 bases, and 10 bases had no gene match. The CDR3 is CASSSPGTGVVEQYF. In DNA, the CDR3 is TGTGCCAGCAGCTCCCCAGGGACAGGGGTAGTTGAGCAGTACTTC.

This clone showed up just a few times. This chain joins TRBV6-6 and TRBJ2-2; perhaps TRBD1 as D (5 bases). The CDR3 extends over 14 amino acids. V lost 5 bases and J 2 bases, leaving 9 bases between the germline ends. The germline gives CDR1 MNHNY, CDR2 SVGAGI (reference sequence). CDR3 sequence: CASSAQGNTGELFF. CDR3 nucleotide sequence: TGTGCCAGCAGTGCCCAGGGAAACACCGGGGAGCTGTTTTTT.

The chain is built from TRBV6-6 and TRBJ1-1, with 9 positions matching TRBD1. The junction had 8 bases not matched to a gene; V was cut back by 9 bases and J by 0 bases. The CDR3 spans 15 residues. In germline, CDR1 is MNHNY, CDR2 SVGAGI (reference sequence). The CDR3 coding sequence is TGTGCCAGTACGACAGGGGGGAGCATGAACACTGAAGCTTTCTTT. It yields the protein CASTTGGSMNTEAFF.

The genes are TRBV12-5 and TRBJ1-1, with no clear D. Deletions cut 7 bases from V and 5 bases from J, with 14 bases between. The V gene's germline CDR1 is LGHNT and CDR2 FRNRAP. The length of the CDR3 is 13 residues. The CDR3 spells CASALEEGTEAFF. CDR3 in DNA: TGTGCTAGTGCTCTAGAGGAGGGTACTGAAGCTTTCTTT.

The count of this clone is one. DNA for the CDR3: TGTGCCAGCAGCGCGGACGGGTCCTACGAGCAGTACTTC. Its translation is CASSADGSYEQYF. The rearrangement links TRBV6-5 to TRBJ2-7; D ambiguous. Germline CDR1 MNHEY, CDR2 SVGAGI. V shed 6 bases and J shed 1 base, with 10 bases lying between them. This CDR3 region has 13 residues.

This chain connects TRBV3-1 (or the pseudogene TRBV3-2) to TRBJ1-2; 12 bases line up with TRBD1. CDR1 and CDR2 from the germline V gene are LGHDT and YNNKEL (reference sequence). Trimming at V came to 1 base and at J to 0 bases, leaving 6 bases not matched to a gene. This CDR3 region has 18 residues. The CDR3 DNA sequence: TGTGCCAGCAGCCAAGGACCGGGACAGGGGGCCCCTAACTATGGCTACACCTTC. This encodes CASSQGPGQGAPNYGYTF.

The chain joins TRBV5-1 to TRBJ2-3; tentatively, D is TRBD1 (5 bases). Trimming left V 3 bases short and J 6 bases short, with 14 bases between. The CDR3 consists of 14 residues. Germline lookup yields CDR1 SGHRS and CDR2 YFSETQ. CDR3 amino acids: CASSSGRGWDTQYF. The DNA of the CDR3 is TGCGCCAGCAGCTCCGGAAGGGGATGGGATACGCAGTATTTT.

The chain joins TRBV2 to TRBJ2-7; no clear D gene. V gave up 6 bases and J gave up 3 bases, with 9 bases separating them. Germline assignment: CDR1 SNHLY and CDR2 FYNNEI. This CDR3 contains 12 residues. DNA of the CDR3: TGTGCCAGCAGGGAACAGAGCTACGAGCAGTACTTC. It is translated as CASREQSYEQYF.

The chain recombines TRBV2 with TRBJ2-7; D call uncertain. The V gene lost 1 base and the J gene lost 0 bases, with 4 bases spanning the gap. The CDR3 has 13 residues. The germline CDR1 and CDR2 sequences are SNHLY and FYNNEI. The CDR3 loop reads CASSEGVSYEQYF. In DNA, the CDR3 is TGTGCCAGCAGTGAAGGTGTCTCCTACGAGCAGTACTTC.

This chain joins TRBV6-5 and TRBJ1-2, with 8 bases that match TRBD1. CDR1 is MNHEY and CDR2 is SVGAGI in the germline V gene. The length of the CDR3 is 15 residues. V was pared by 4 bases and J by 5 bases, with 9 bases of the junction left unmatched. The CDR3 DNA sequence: TGTGCCAGCAGTTCCTGGACAGGGCCGAAGTATGGCTACACCTTC. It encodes CASSSWTGPKYGYTF.

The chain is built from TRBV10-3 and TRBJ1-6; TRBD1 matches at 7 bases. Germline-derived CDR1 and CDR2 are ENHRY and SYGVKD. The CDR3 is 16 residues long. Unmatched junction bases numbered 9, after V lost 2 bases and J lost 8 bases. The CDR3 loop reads CAISEVWPQGDSPLHF. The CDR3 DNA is TGTGCCATCAGTGAGGTGTGGCCCCAGGGGGATTCACCCCTCCACTTT.

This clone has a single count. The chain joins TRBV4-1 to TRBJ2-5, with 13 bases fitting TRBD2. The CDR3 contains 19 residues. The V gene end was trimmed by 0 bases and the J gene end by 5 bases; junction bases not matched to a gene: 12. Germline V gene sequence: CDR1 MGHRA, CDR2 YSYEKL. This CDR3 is CASSQEVLTSGRDGETQYF. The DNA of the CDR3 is TGCGCCAGCAGCCAAGAAGTGCTAACTAGCGGGAGGGACGGGGAGACCCAGTACTTC.

CDR3: CASRLGGQREDYEQYF. CDR3 nucleotides: TGTGCAAGTCGCTTAGGGGGACAGCGAGAGGACTACGAGCAGTACTTC. The V and J genes are TRBV12-2 and TRBJ2-7; no check of the table's D call, TRBD1, against the DNA was made. TRBV12-2 is termed a pseudogene. The CDR3 totals 16 residues.